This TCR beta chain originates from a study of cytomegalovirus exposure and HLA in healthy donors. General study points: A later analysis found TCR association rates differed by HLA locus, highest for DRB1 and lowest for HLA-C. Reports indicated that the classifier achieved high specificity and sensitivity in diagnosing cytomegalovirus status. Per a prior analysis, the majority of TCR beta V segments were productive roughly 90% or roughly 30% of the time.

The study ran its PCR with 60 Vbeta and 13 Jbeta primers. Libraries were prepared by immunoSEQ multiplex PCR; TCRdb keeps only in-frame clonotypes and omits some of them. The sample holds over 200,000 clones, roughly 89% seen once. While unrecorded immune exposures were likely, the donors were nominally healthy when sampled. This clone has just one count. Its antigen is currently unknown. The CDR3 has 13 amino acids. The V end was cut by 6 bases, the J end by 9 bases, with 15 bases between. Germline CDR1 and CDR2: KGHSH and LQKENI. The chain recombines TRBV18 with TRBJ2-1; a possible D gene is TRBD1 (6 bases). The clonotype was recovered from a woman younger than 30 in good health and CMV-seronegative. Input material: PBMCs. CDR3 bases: TGTGCCAGCTCCCGTAGCGAGGGGGTTGAGCAGTTCTTC. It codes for CASSRSEGVEQFF.